This TCR beta chain was found in a study of cytomegalovirus exposure and HLA in healthy donors. The CDR3 length is 15 residues. CDR1 and CDR2 from the germline V gene are MRHNA and SNTAGT. Trimming removed 0 bases at V and 0 bases at J, with 6 bases between. This table comes from immunoSEQ multiplex PCR, and its TCRdb copy is limited to in-frame clones, with some not included. The table has approximately 280,000 clones, approximately 86% seen once. The sample taken for sequencing was PBMCs. The chain employs TRBV6-4 and TRBJ2-1, with D perhaps TRBD2 (6 bases). This receptor was identified in a woman aged 18 to 35 in good health and CMV-seronegative. In nucleotides, the CDR3 is TGTGCCAGCAGTGACTCCGGGAGCTCCTACAATGAGCAGTTCTTC. Encoded protein: CASSDSGSSYNEQFF.